The rows below give T cell receptor beta chains drawn from one sample of a study of T cells in localized non-small cell lung cancer. The repertoire was sequenced with immunoSEQ multiplex PCR; TCRdb's copy has only in-frame clones and lacks some. The data show 40,000 to 50,000 clones, about nine tenths seen once. Sequenced material: peripheral blood, taken before any cancer treatment. These receptors all come from an older female donor with stage I squamous cell lung carcinoma. CDR3s include the opening cysteine and the closing phenylalanine or tryptophan. A D gene is named only where the DNA matches it firmly. Clone size is stated in some rows and not others, as once, few, many or a class when expanded.

V,D,J,size,DNA,CDR3
TRBV6-1,-,TRBJ1-5,-,TGTGCCAGCAGTGACACTTATCAGCCCCAGCATTTT,CASSDTYQPQHF
TRBV7-8,-,TRBJ1-1,once,TGTGCCAGCAGTCGAGACAGGTACACTGAAGCTTTCTTT,CASSRDRYTEAFF
TRBV7-6,-,TRBJ2-7,-,TGTGCCAGCAGCTTATTAGCAGGAACCTACGAGCAGTACTTC,CASSLLAGTYEQYF
TRBV5-1,-,TRBJ2-7,-,TGCGCCAGCAGCTTGGGCGGGAACGCCGAGCAGTACTTC,CASSLGGNAEQYF
TRBV4-3,-,TRBJ1-6,-,TGCGCCAGCAGCCAAGATCTAGGGGACCTGCCGAATTCACCCCTCCACTTT,CASSQDLGDLPNSPLHF
TRBV5-1,-,TRBJ1-3,-,TGCGCCAGCAAAGTTGGCGGAGGAAACACCATATATTTT,CASKVGGGNTIYF
TRBV9,-,TRBJ1-2,-,TGTGCCAGCAGCGGGATGGCAGGATATGGCTACACCTTC,CASSGMAGYGYTF
TRBV25-1,-,TRBJ2-5,-,TGTGCCACCGCTTCGGGAGAGACCCAGTACTTC,CATASGETQYF
TRBV27,-,TRBJ2-7,-,TGTGCCAGCAGTTTATGGGGCCACGCCATGCAGATGGGCTACGAGCAGTACTTC,CASSLWGHAMQMGYEQYF
TRBV5-4,TRBD2,TRBJ2-7,-,TGTGCCAGCAGCGCCAGCGGGAGGGAGGCCTACGAGCAGTACTTC,CASSASGREAYEQYF
TRBV6-1,-,TRBJ1-1,-,TGTGCCAGTCGATTGACAGTGAACACTGAAGCTTTCTTT,CASRLTVNTEAFF
TRBV6-6,TRBD1,TRBJ2-5,-,TGTGCCAGCAGTTGCTCGTGGGACAGGAAAGAGACCCAGTACTTC,CASSCSWDRKETQYF
TRBV7-8,-,TRBJ2-5,-,TGTGCCAGCAGCCCAGACCAGGGGAGGGAAGAGACCCAGTACTTC,CASSPDQGREETQYF
TRBV11-2,TRBD1,TRBJ1-1,-,TGTGCCAGCAGCTTAGGGACAGGGGGTATCACTGAAGCTTTCTTT,CASSLGTGGITEAFF
TRBV19,-,TRBJ1-2,-,TGTGCCAGTAGTATAGATGAGGGACTCTATGGCTACACCTTC,CASSIDEGLYGYTF
TRBV5-1,TRBD1,TRBJ1-1,-,TGCGCCAGCAGCTTGGGACAGGGGGCGTTTCGGAACACTGAAGCTTTCTTT,CASSLGQGAFRNTEAFF
TRBV15,-,TRBJ1-3,-,TGTGCCACCAGCAGAGATTCGGGACCCTTCTCTGGAAACACCATATATTTT,CATSRDSGPFSGNTIYF
TRBV7-6,-,TRBJ1-3,-,TGTGCCAGCAGCCTGGACACTTTGAGCTCTGGAAACACCATATATTTT,CASSLDTLSSGNTIYF
TRBV6-6,TRBD1,TRBJ2-2,few,TGTGCCAGCAATTCAGGGGGCCCCGGGGAGCTGTTTTTT,CASNSGGPGELFF
TRBV23-1,TRBD2,TRBJ2-7,-,TGCGCCAGCAGTCAATATTACGGTAGCGGGAGAGGAGCCTACGAGCAGTACTTC,CASSQYYGSGRGAYEQYF
TRBV5-4,-,TRBJ2-5,-,TGTGCCAGCAGCTTGGGGGTGTTAGGATTCCAAGAGACCCAGTACTTC,CASSLGVLGFQETQYF
TRBV7-9,TRBD2,TRBJ2-5,-,TGTGCCTCAGCCAGCGGGAGAGGCCAAGAGACCCAGTACTTC,CASASGRGQETQYF
TRBV6-5,-,TRBJ1-2,-,TGTGCCAGCAGTTACTCGAATGCACGCGTTAACTATGGCTACACCTTC,CASSYSNARVNYGYTF
TRBV10-1,TRBD2,TRBJ2-1,-,TGCGCCAGCAGTGTAGGACTAGCGCAGAATGAGCAGTTCTTC,CASSVGLAQNEQFF
TRBV7-9,TRBD1,TRBJ2-3,-,TGTGCCAGCAGCTCCCGGGACAGCATCACAGATACGCAGTATTTT,CASSSRDSITDTQYF
TRBV7-3,TRBD1,TRBJ2-3,-,TGTGCCAGCAGTCTTGACAGGGGGATTGGGACAGATACGCAGTATTTT,CASSLDRGIGTDTQYF
TRBV4-3,-,TRBJ2-1,-,TGCGCCAGCAGCCAAGATTGGGCGGAGACCTACAATGAGCAGTTCTTC,CASSQDWAETYNEQFF
TRBV10-2,TRBD2,TRBJ2-3,-,TGCGCCAGCAGTGAAGCGGGAGAGGGAGATACGCAGTATTTT,CASSEAGEGDTQYF